This T cell receptor beta chain was profiled in a study of regulatory T cells in long-lasting Graves disease. Noted time point: persistent/refractory GD, antithyroid drugs over 5 years with positive TRAb. RNA extracted from PBMCs served as the sequencing template. Trimming removed 8 bases from V and 0 bases from J, with 14 bases in between. Germline-derived CDR1 and CDR2 are SNHLY and FYNNEI. The length of the CDR3 is 14 residues. This clonotype showed up just a few times. The target antigen is unknown. HTBI primers from iRepertoire and Arm-PCR of CDR3 regions yielded the TCR beta libraries. In the authors' methods: Taken together, the samples had around 66 TRBV and 14 TRBJ segments identified. Using its own MiXCR run on the multiplex PCR reads, TCRdb lists one record per CDR3 protein. The V and J calls shown here were made by TCRdb, not taken from the authors' results. The table shows 360,000 or so distinct CDR3 sequences, with 23% occurring only once.

Study-level results: Gene preferences differed: TRBV28, TRBJ1-2, TRBJ2-5 in persistent cases. The researchers studied only peripheral blood, not thyroid tissue.

This receptor was taken from a woman in her thirties or forties with Graves disease. The chain uses TRBV2 and TRBJ2-7; D may be TRBD2 (6 bases). Sequences were derived from peripheral blood mononuclear cells (PBMCs), sampled when the disease was refractory, from a patient treated with antithyroid drugs. CDR3 residues: CASHSGVHSYEQYF. The CDR3 nucleotides are TGTGCCAGCCATAGCGGTGTTCACTCCTACGAGCAGTACTTC. Full variable domain (missing parts from reference TRBV2 and TRBJ2-7): EPEVTQTPSHQVTQMGQEVILRCVPISNHLYFYWYRQILGQKVEFLVSFYNNEISEKSEIFDDQFSVERPDGSNFTLKIRSTKLEDSAMYFCASHSGVHSYEQYFGPGTRLTVT.